These 8 T cell receptor beta chains share one sample of origin, sequenced in a study of blood T cells in healthy people across ages. Through a sample-barcoded 5' primer and a J-beta primer mix, a second PCR was run for roughly 6 to 12 cycles. MiXCR was run by TCRdb on the 5' RACE reads, yielding one entry per CDR3 protein. The sample shows 1,500,000 or so distinct CDR3 sequences, 35% to 45% of them seen only once. Sequenced sample: blood. Receptors originate from a woman aged 18-30 years in good health.

Remarks on this clonotype: Sequence at one end of the junction differs from germline and may be a read error. The V call is TRBV11-2, the J call TRBJ2-7, with 9 bases matching TRBD2. There are 16 residues in the CDR3. CDR1 SGHAT and CDR2 FQNNGV come from the germline V gene. CDR3 region: CASRIDLAGGPYEQYF. Written as DNA, the CDR3 is TGCGCCAGCAGGATTGACTTGGCGGGGGGGCCCTACGAGCAGTACTTC.

This clonotype turned up a few times. The J gene is TRBJ2-1, the V gene TRBV20-1, with 12 positions matching TRBD2. Germline V gene lookup returns CDR1 DFQATT and CDR2 SNEGSKA (reference sequence). V trimming: 0 bases; J trimming: 1 base; junction bases outside the gene matches: 13. The CDR3 is 20 amino acids. The CDR3 protein is CSARDISRTSGKLSYNEQFF. The CDR3, as DNA: TGCAGTGCTAGAGATATTAGTAGGACTAGCGGGAAGTTATCCTACAATGAGCAGTTCTTC.

The rearrangement joins TRBV4-3 to TRBJ2-1; no clear D gene. The CDR3 runs to 17 residues. Trimming shortened V by 1 base and J by 5 bases, and 18 bases separated the two germline ends. CDR1 and CDR2 (germline): LGHNA, YSLEER. The CDR3 DNA sequence: TGCGCCAGCAGCCAAGCCCACGGCCCCACTTTCGACAATGAGCAGTTCTTC. Translating it yields CASSQAHGPTFDNEQFF.

The chain combines TRBV7-2 with TRBJ2-1, with 14 bases matching TRBD2. There are 16 residues in the CDR3. V was clipped by 4 bases and J by 8 bases; unmatched bases: 7. The germline V gene has CDR1 SGHTA and CDR2 FQGNSA. The DNA of the CDR3 is TGTGCCAGCAGCTCAGAGCCGGGACTAGCGGGAGATGAGCAGTTCTTC. It yields the protein CASSSEPGLAGDEQFF.

In nucleotides, the CDR3 is TGTGCCAGCAGTTTCGGACTAGCGGGGGAGCCAGTGCGCACAGATACGCAGTATTTT. It yields the protein CASSFGLAGEPVRTDTQYF. The gene calls are TRBV7-6 and TRBJ2-3, with 13 bases lining up with TRBD2. The germline CDR1 and CDR2 sequences are SGHVS and FNYEAQ. There are 19 residues in the CDR3. Germline trimming cut 6 bases from V and 1 base from J; bases unmatched to any gene: 13.

This sequence joins TRBV28 and TRBJ1-2; D call uncertain. V was cut by 7 bases and J by 5 bases, with 11 bases left in between. This CDR3 contains 12 residues. Germline CDR1 MDHEN, CDR2 SYDVKM. CDR3 in amino acids: CASTTLQYGYTF. In DNA, the CDR3 is TGTGCCAGCACCACTCTTCAATATGGCTACACCTTC.

The genes are TRBV29-1 and TRBJ2-3, with D perhaps assigned TRBD1 or TRBD2 (5 bases each). This CDR3 spans 13 amino acids. Germline lookup yields CDR1 SQVTM and CDR2 ANQGSEA. Trimming stripped 7 bases from V and 1 base from J, with 12 bases between. This CDR3 is CSASLGGTDTQYF. Written as DNA, the CDR3 is TGCAGCGCCTCCTTGGGGGGCACAGATACGCAGTATTTT.

This clonotype has a handful of counts. The chain carries TRBV12-3 or TRBV12-4 and TRBJ1-4; D is ambiguous. V dropped 5 bases and J dropped 7 bases, with 11 bases sitting between them. The CDR3 totals 13 residues. CDR3 residues: CASSPPPPEKLFF. In DNA form, the CDR3 reads TGTGCCAGCAGTCCCCCACCTCCTGAAAAACTGTTTTTT.